This T cell receptor beta chain was profiled in a study of post-analysis software for immune sequencing data. Across the study: Recorded disease courses covered relapsing-remitting, secondary progressive and progressive-relapsing multiple sclerosis. Some patients had no subtype annotation.

Broader study findings: Among multiple sclerosis patients, normalized Chao1 diversity was significantly below that of controls. With F measure, samples from one preparation batch clustered together strongly. Elevated frequency relative to controls characterized roughly five TRBV segments in patients, TRBV5-6, TRBV5-1 and TRBV20-1 among them.

CDR1 and CDR2 (germline): SGHTA, FQGTGA. This CDR3 spans 13 amino acids. The trim removed 3 bases at V and 5 bases at J, leaving 0 bases unmatched. Of note for this clonotype: No antigen is known for it.

Unique molecular identifiers featured in each of the TCR beta cDNA libraries. TCRdb re-called the PCR reads through MiXCR, storing one row per CDR3 protein. The table lists 740,000 or so distinct CDR3 sequences, approximately 57% of them singletons. This sequence joins TRBV7-3 and TRBJ2-3; 9 bases align to TRBD2. Sequencing used blood. The TCR sequence derives from a girl aged 10 to 17 with multiple sclerosis. The DNA for the CDR3 is TGTGCCAGCAGCTTTAGCGGGAGAGATACGCAGTATTTT. Translating it yields CASSFSGRDTQYF. The whole variable domain, remainder taken from reference TRBV7-3 and TRBJ2-3, is GAGVSQTPSNKVTEKGKYVELRCDPISGHTALYWYRQSLGQGPEFLIYFQGTGAADDSGLPNDRFFAVRPEGSVSTLKIQRTERGDSAVYLCASSFSGRDTQYFGPGTRLTVL.